Sequencing of this T cell receptor beta chain was carried out in a study of blood T cell repertoires in COVID-19. A word on this clone: Other DNA sequences within the sample encode an identical CDR3.

The germline V gene has CDR1 MNHEY and CDR2 SMNVEV (reference sequence). CDR3 length: 15 amino acids. Unmatched junction bases numbered 5, after V lost 5 bases and J lost 1 base. Clones were sequenced by immunoSEQ multiplex PCR, and TCRdb holds only the in-frame ones, with some missing. The sample consists of around 340,000 clones, roughly 90% of them appearing once. The origin of this receptor is a woman aged 55-69 years with COVID-19, enrolled during active disease. What was sequenced was peripheral blood. The chain couples TRBV27 to TRBJ1-5; 7 nucleotides match TRBD1. The CDR3 sequence is CASSPRQGSNQPQHF. In DNA, the CDR3 is TGTGCCAGCAGTCCCCGACAGGGAAGCAATCAGCCCCAGCATTTT.